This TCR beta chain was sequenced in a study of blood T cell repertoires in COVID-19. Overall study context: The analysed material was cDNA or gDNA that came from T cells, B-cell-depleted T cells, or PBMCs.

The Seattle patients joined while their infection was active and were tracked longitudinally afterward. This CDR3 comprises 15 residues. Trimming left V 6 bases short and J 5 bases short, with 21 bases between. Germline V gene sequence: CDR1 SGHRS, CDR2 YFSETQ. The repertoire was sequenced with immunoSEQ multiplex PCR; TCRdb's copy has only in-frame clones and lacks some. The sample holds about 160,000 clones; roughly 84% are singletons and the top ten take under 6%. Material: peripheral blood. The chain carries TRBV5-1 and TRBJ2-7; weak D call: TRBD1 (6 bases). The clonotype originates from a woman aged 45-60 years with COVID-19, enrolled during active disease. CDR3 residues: CASTDPGLTGNEQYF. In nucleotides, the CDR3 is TGCGCCAGCACCGACCCTGGGTTGACAGGAAACGAGCAGTACTTC.